Included here is one T cell receptor beta chain sequence, with context. The data are from a study of preoperative IRX-2 immunotherapy in early breast cancer. As to treatment: preoperative locoregional IRX-2 cytokine immunotherapy. Trimming left V 3 bases short and J 5 bases short, with 10 bases between. The CDR3 covers 13 residues. Per the germline V gene, CDR1 is LNHDA and CDR2 is SQIVND (reference sequence). TCRdb's copy holds only in-frame clones and misses some; the assay was immunoSEQ multiplex PCR. The sample carries 30,000 to 35,000 clones, nearly 95% recorded once. The chain couples TRBV19 to TRBJ1-2, with D maybe TRBD1 (5 bases). Sampling was carried out from a patient treated with IRX-2 immunotherapy. This sequence originates from a human donor with breast cancer. The CDR3 loop is CASSMRGDYGYTF. For the CDR3, the DNA is TGTGCCAGTAGTATGCGGGGGGATTATGGCTACACCTTC.